These 7 T cell receptor beta chains came from one sample sequenced in a study of T cells in Graves' hyperthyroidism and ophthalmopathy. Researchers took RNA transcripts and amplified the TCR beta CDR3 regions from them. The study used the HTBI primer set for a first-round RT-PCR of the TCR CDR3. TCRdb re-analysed the multiplex PCR reads in MiXCR, keeping a single row per CDR3 protein. This table has some 490,000 distinct CDR3 sequences, about 22% appearing once. The sequenced sample consisted of blood. Every receptor here comes from a woman aged 70-85 years with Graves' ophthalmopathy.

This chain uses TRBV7-9 with TRBJ1-2; tentative D call: TRBD1 (6 bases). The CDR3 extends over 14 amino acids. In germline, CDR1 is SEHNR, CDR2 FQNEAQ (reference sequence). Trimming cost V 1 base and J 8 bases, with 14 bases left between them. The CDR3 here is CASSLEGGGPGYTF. The CDR3 DNA reads TGTGCCAGCAGCTTAGAGGGCGGGGGGCCCGGCTACACCTTC.

Notes on this clonotype: At one boundary the junction diverges from the germline segment, which might be a read error. The chain couples TRBV3-1 to TRBJ2-1; D gene uncertain. Germline V gene sequence: CDR1 LGHDT, CDR2 YNNKEL (reference sequence). The CDR3 loop spans 12 amino acids. DNA of the CDR3: TGTGCCGGCAGCCAACTAACGCTTGAGCAGTTCTTC. Translated, it gives CAGSQLTLEQFF.

This clonotype was observed a few times. The chain combines TRBV2 with TRBJ2-1; TRBD1 matches at 7 bases. The V gene end was trimmed by 3 bases and the J gene end by 10 bases; junction bases not matched to a gene: 12. The CDR3 is made up of 15 amino acids. Germline V gene sequence: CDR1 SNHLY, CDR2 FYNNEI. DNA for the CDR3: TGTGCCAGCAGTGAGGGGACAGCGAAATTCTGGGAGCAGTTCTTC. It specifies CASSEGTAKFWEQFF.

This clonotype was seen more than once but under ten times. The rearrangement links TRBV29-1 to TRBJ1-2; 7 nucleotides agree with TRBD1. There are 13 residues in the CDR3. The junction had 3 bases not matched to a gene; V was cut back by 3 bases and J by 2 bases. The germline gives CDR1 SQVTM, CDR2 ANQGSEA. Here the CDR3 reads CSVDQTGNYGYTF. CDR3 nucleotides: TGCAGCGTTGACCAGACAGGGAACTATGGCTACACCTTC.

This clonotype was seen only a few times. This chain uses TRBV5-6 with TRBJ2-7, with 7 bases that match TRBD1. Germline CDR1 SGHDT, CDR2 YYEEEE. The junction had 7 bases not matched to a gene; V was cut back by 4 bases and J by 3 bases. This CDR3 has 14 residues. CDR3 DNA: TGTGCCAGCAGCGAAAGGGGGCGAAGCTACGAGCAGTACTTC. The encoded protein is CASSERGRSYEQYF.

This clonotype has only a few counts. This rearrangement joins TRBV18 to TRBJ1-1, with TRBD1 matching 8 bases. Germline V CDR1 and CDR2: KGHSH, LQKENI. This CDR3 is 15 amino acids long. Germline trimming cut 3 bases from V and 5 bases from J; bases unmatched to any gene: 8. The chain's CDR3 is CASSPGGRQGTEAFF. As DNA, the CDR3 is TGTGCCAGCTCACCTGGAGGAAGACAGGGGACTGAAGCTTTCTTT. Using reference TRBV18 and TRBJ1-1 for the parts outside the CDR3, the full variable domain is NAGVMQNPRHLVRRRGQEARLRCSPMKGHSHVYWYRQLPEEGLKFMVYLQKENIIDESGMPKERFSAEFPKEGPSILRIQQVVRGDSAAYFCASSPGGRQGTEAFFGQGTRLTVV.

V gene TRBV20-1 combines with J gene TRBJ2-5; TRBD2 matches at 13 bases. V shed 2 bases and J 5 bases; nucleotides not matched to a gene: 5. This CDR3 region has 15 residues. Germline V gene sequence: CDR1 DFQATT, CDR2 SNEGSKA (reference sequence). For the CDR3, the DNA is TGCAGTGCTAGACCCGGGACTAGCGGGATTGAGACCCAGTACTTC. It encodes CSARPGTSGIETQYF.